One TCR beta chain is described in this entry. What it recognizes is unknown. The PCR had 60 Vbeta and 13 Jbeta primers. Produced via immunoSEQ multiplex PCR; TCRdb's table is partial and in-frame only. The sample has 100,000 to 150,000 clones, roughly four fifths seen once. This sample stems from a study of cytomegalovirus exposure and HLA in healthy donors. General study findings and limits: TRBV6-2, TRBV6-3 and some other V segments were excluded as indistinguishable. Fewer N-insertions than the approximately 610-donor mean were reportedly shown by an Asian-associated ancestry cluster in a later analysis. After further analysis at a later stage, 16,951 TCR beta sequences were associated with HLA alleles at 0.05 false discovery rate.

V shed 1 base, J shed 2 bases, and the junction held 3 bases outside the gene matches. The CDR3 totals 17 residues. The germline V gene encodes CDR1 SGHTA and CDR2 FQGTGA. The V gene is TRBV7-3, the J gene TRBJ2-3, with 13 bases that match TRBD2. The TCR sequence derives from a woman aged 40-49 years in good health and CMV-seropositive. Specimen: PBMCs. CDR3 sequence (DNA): TGTGCCAGCAGCTTAAGACTAGCGGGAGGCCTCACAGATACGCAGTATTTT. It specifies CASSLRLAGGLTDTQYF.